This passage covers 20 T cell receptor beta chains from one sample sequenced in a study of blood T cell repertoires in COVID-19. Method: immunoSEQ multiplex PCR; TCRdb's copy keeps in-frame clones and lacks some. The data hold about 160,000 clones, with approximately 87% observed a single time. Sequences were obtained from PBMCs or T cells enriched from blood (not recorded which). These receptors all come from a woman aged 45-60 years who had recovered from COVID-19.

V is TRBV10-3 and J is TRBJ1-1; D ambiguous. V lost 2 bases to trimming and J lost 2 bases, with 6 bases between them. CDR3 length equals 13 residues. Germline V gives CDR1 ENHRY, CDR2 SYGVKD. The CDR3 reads CAISENSNTEAFF. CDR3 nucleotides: TGTGCCATCAGTGAGAACAGTAACACTGAAGCTTTCTTT.

This CDR3 reads CASSEGGLRETQYF. DNA for the CDR3: TGTGCCAGCAGTGAGGGGGGGTTGAGGGAAACGCAGTATTTT. The V call is TRBV6-1, the J call TRBJ2-3, with TRBD2 matching 7 bases. This CDR3 spans 14 amino acids. V gave up 3 bases and J gave up 9 bases; unmatched junction bases: 9. The V gene's germline CDR1 is MNHNS and CDR2 SASEGT.

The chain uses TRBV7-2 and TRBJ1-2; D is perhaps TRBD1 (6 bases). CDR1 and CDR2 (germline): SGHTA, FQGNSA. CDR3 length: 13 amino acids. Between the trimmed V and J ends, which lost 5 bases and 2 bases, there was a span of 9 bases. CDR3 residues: CASSQGQNYGYTF. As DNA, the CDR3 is TGTGCCAGCAGCCAAGGACAGAACTATGGCTACACCTTC.

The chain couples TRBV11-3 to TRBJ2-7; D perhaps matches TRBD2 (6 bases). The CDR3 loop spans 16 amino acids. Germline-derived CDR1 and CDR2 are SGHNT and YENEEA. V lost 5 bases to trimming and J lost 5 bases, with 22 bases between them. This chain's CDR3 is CASSPQGSGRAHEQYF. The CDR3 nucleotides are TGTGCCAGCAGCCCGCAGGGAAGCGGGCGGGCCCACGAGCAGTACTTC.

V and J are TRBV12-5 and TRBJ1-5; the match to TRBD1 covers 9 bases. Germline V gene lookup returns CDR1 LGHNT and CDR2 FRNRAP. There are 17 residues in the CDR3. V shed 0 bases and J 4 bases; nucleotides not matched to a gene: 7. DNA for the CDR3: TGTGCTAGTGGTTTGGTACAGGGGACAGGGCGAAATCAGCCCCAGCATTTT. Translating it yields CASGLVQGTGRNQPQHF. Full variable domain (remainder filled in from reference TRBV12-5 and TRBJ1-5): DARVTQTPRHKVTEMGQEVTMRCQPILGHNTVFWYRQTMMQGLELLAYFRNRAPLDDSGMPKDRFSAEMPDATLATLKIQPSEPRDSAVYFCASGLVQGTGRNQPQHFGDGTRLSIL.

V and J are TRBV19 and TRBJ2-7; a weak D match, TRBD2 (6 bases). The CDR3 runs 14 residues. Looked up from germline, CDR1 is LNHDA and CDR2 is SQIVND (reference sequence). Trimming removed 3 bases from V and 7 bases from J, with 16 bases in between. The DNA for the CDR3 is TGTGCCAGTAGTATTAGGGGCACGGCGGGGGAGCAGTACTTC. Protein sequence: CASSIRGTAGEQYF.

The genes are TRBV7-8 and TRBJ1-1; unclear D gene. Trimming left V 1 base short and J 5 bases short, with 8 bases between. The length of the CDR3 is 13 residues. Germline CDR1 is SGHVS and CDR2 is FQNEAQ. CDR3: CASSLDTGTEAFF. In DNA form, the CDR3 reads TGTGCCAGCAGCTTAGATACGGGGACTGAAGCTTTCTTT.

DNA of the CDR3: TGCGCCAGCAGTGAGGCCACTGCTCGGGTTTGGAACTATGGCTACACCTTC. It encodes CASSEATARVWNYGYTF. This chain joins TRBV10-1 and TRBJ1-2, with unresolved D. This CDR3 is 17 amino acids long. Trimming removed 2 bases at V and 2 bases at J, with 18 bases between. The germline V gene encodes CDR1 WNHNN and CDR2 SYGVQD (reference sequence).

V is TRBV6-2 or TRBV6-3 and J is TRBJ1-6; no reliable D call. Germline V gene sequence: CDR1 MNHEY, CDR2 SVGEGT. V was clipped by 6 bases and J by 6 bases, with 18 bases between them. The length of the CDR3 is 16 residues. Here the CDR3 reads CASSLTEGGFNSPLHF. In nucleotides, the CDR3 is TGTGCCAGCAGCTTGACGGAGGGAGGTTTTAATTCACCCCTCCACTTT.

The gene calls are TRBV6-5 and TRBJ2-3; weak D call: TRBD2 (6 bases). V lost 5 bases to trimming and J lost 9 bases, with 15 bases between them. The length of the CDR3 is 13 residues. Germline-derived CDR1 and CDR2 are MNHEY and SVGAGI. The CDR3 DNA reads TGTGCCAGCAGTAAAACTAGCAGCCGCACGCAGTATTTT. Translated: CASSKTSSRTQYF.

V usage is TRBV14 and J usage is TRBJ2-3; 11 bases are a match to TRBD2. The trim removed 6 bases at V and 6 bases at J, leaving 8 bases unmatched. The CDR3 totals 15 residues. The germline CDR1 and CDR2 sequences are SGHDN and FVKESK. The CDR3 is CASRPSGGLVDTQYF. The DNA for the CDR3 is TGTGCCAGCAGGCCTAGCGGGGGGCTCGTCGATACGCAGTATTTT.

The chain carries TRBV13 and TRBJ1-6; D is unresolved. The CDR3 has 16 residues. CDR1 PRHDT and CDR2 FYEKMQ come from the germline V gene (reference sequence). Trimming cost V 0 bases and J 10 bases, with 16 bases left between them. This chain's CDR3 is CASSLGLEVSKSPLHF. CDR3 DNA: TGTGCCAGCAGCTTAGGCCTCGAGGTTTCAAAGTCACCCCTCCACTTT.

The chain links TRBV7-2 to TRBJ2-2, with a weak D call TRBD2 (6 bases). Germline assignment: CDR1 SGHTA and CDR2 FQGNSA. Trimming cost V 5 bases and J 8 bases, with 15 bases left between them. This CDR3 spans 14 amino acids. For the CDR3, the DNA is TGTGCCAGCAGCAGGGACTCAACAATGGGGGAGCTGTTTTTT. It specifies CASSRDSTMGELFF. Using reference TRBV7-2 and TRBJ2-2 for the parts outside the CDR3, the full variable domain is GAGVSQSPSNKVTEKGKDVELRCDPISGHTALYWYRQSLGQGLEFLIYFQGNSAPDKSGLPSDRFSAERTGGSVSTLTIQRTQQEDSAVYLCASSRDSTMGELFFGEGSRLTVL.

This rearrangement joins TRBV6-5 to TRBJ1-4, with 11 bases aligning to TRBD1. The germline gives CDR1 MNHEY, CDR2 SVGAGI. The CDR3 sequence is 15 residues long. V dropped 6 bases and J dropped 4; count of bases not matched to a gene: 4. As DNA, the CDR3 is TGTGCCAGCAGCCCAGGGACAGGGGGTAATGAAAAACTGTTTTTT. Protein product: CASSPGTGGNEKLFF.

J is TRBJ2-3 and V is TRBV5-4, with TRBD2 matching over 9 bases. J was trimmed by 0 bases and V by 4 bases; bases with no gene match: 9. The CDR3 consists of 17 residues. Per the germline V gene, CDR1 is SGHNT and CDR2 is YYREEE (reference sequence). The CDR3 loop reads CASSQKAGGASTDTQYF. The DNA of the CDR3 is TGTGCCAGCAGCCAGAAGGCGGGGGGGGCGAGCACAGATACGCAGTATTTT.

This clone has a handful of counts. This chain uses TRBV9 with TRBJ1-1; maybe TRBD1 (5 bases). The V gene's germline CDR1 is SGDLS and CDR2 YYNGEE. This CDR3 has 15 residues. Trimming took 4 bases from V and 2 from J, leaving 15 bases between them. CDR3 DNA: TGTGCCAGCAGCCCGCAGGGCAGGGTAAACACTGAAGCTTTCTTT. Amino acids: CASSPQGRVNTEAFF. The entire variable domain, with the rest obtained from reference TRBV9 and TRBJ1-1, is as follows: DSGVTQTPKHLITATGQRVTLRCSPRSGDLSVYWYQQSLDQGLQFLIQYYNGEERAKGNILERFSAQQFPDLHSELNLSSLELGDSALYFCASSPQGRVNTEAFFGQGTRLTVV.

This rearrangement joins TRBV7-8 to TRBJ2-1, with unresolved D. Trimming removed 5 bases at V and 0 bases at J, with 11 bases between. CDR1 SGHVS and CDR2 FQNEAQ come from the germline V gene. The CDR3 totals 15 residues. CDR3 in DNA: TGTGCCAGCAGCCCCACCCGCGACTCCTACAATGAGCAGTTCTTC. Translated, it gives CASSPTRDSYNEQFF.

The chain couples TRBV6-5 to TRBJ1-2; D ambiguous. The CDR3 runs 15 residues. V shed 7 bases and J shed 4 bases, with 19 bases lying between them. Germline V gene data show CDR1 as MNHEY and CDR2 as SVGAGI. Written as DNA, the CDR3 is TGTGCCAGCACCCCCCTGCGGCCTTCGCCCTATGGCTACACCTTC. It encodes CASTPLRPSPYGYTF.

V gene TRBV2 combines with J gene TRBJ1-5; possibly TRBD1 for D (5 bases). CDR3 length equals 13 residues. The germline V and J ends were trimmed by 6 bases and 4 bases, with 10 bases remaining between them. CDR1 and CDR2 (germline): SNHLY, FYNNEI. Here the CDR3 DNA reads TGTGCCAGCAGGTCAGGGCCGAATCAGCCCCAGCATTTT. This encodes CASRSGPNQPQHF.

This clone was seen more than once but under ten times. Written as DNA, the CDR3 is TGCGCCAGCAGCTTGGCCCCAGCGGGGAGCACCCAAGAGACCCAGTACTTC. This translates into CASSLAPAGSTQETQYF. The J gene is TRBJ2-5, the V gene TRBV5-1, with 7 bases that match TRBD2. The CDR3 runs 17 residues. Germline CDR1 and CDR2: SGHRS and YFSETQ. J gave up 1 base and V 0 bases, and 9 bases lay outside the gene matches.